Below, 21 T cell receptor beta chains from the same sample are listed, as sequenced in a study of control samples from healthy donors and cancer patients (dated by TCRdb to between 2020 and 2021). Receptor amplification or capture employed the immunoSEQ multiplex PCR assay. Here the immuneACCESS table is served through TCRdb, limited to in-frame sequences with V and J called. Missing clones are a known gap in these copies; in checked studies unresolved V genes cover under half, and the rest lacks a known reason. Within this sample are about 110,000 clones, with about nine tenths of them counted one time only. The top ten hold more than 3.5% of the sample. The sequenced sample consisted of blood. These receptors originate from a human donor in good health. The donor label of this sample is uncertain.

This chain uses TRBV6-6 with TRBJ1-6; 8 positions agree with TRBD1. Germline trimming cut 6 bases from V and 13 bases from J; bases unmatched to any gene: 17. The CDR3 loop spans 16 amino acids. CDR1 is MNHNY and CDR2 is SVGAGI in the germline V gene (reference sequence). The CDR3 sequence is CASSTKPGQAWGPLHF. The CDR3 DNA sequence: TGTGCCAGCAGCACCAAACCGGGACAGGCCTGGGGTCCCCTCCACTTT.

Written as DNA, the CDR3 is TGTGCCAGCAGTTCCACGGACAGGGGCACTGAAGCTTTCTTT. Its translation: CASSSTDRGTEAFF. The gene calls are TRBV6-6 and TRBJ1-1, with TRBD1 matching 9 bases. The length of the CDR3 is 14 residues. Germline assignment: CDR1 MNHNY and CDR2 SVGAGI (reference sequence). V shed 4 bases, J shed 4 bases, and the junction held 4 bases outside the gene matches.

The sample holds one count of this clone. V is TRBV19 and J is TRBJ2-2; the D gene is possibly TRBD1 (6 bases). This CDR3 comprises 14 residues. The germline V gene encodes CDR1 LNHDA and CDR2 SQIVND (reference sequence). The germline V and J ends were trimmed by 5 bases and 4 bases, with 11 bases remaining between them. The chain's CDR3 is CASSVQGTTGELFF. CDR3 nucleotides: TGTGCCAGTAGTGTACAGGGAACCACCGGGGAGCTGTTTTTT.

The rearrangement links TRBV5-1 to TRBJ2-3; D gene unclear. The CDR3 spans 16 residues. Trimming stripped 0 bases from V and 6 bases from J, with 17 bases between. Germline loops: CDR1 SGHRS, CDR2 YFSETQ. This CDR3 is CASSLALGSSDDTQYF. The DNA of the CDR3 is TGCGCCAGCAGCTTGGCCTTGGGCAGTTCAGACGATACGCAGTATTTT.

This clone was seen just once. The rearrangement joins TRBV6-5 to TRBJ1-6, with TRBD1 matching over 7 bases. CDR3 length: 14 residues. CDR1 and CDR2 from the germline V gene are MNHEY and SVGAGI. V gave up 6 bases and J gave up 8 bases; unmatched junction bases: 7. In nucleotides, the CDR3 is TGTGCCAGCAGCCAAACAGGGGAATATTCACCCCTCCACTTT. This sequence encodes CASSQTGEYSPLHF.

V is TRBV24-1 and J is TRBJ1-2; D remains ambiguous. The CDR3 is 12 residues long. Germline CDR1 is KGHDR and CDR2 is SFDVKD. Trimming took off 0 bases at V and 7 bases at J, with 5 bases between the two ends. The CDR3 DNA follows: TGTGCCACCAGTGATTTGACCTTTGGCTACACCTTC. This translates into CATSDLTFGYTF.

V is TRBV7-8 and J is TRBJ2-1; D may be TRBD1 (6 bases). The V gene lost 7 bases and the J gene lost 2 bases, with 15 bases spanning the gap. The CDR3 loop spans 15 amino acids. Germline assignment: CDR1 SGHVS and CDR2 FQNEAQ. CDR3 bases: TGTGCCAGCACCCAGTTGGGGACACCCTACAATGAGCAGTTCTTC. Its protein product is CASTQLGTPYNEQFF.

The chain is built from TRBV29-1 and TRBJ2-3, with D hard to call. This CDR3 is 12 amino acids long. The V gene lost 5 bases and the J gene lost 0 bases, with 6 bases spanning the gap. In germline, CDR1 is SQVTM, CDR2 ANQGSEA. The CDR3 DNA reads TGCAGCGTTCCGGACAGCACAGATACGCAGTATTTT. Translating it yields CSVPDSTDTQYF.

In DNA, the CDR3 is TGTGCCAGCTCACCACCGTCCGGCTGGGGGGGCGCCGGTTTTCCCCCCTATGGCTACACCTTC. It specifies CASSPPSGWGGAGFPPYGYTF. This chain links TRBV18 with TRBJ1-2; the D gene is possibly TRBD1 (6 bases). The germline V gene has CDR1 KGHSH and CDR2 LQKENI. The ends were cut back, 0 bases at V and 4 bases at J, with 30 bases in the middle. This CDR3 contains 21 residues.

The chain is built from TRBV6-4 and TRBJ1-2; maybe TRBD1 (5 bases). The CDR3 consists of 15 residues. Trimming removed 0 bases at V and 8 bases at J, with 16 bases between. Germline CDR1 and CDR2: MRHNA and SNTAGT. In nucleotides, the CDR3 is TGTGCCAGCAGTGACTCACCTGGGGGAACAGCCGGCTACACCTTC. It translates to CASSDSPGGTAGYTF.

The rearrangement uses TRBV14 and TRBJ1-3; D call uncertain. V was clipped by 1 base and J by 0 bases, with 13 bases between them. This CDR3 is built from 17 residues. Germline V CDR1 and CDR2: SGHDN, FVKESK. The DNA for the CDR3 is TGTGCCAGCAGCCAAGGGTTGGATCCGAGCTCTGGAAACACCATATATTTT. Its translation is CASSQGLDPSSGNTIYF.

The chain links TRBV11-2 to TRBJ2-4, with TRBD1 as a possible D gene (6 bases). This CDR3 has 14 residues. Per germline, CDR1 SGHAT and CDR2 FQNNGV. Trimming removed 3 bases at V and 6 bases at J, with 12 bases between. CDR3 coding DNA: TGTGCCAGCAGCTTGGATGCACAGGGAAACATTCAGTACTTC. The encoded protein is CASSLDAQGNIQYF.

The J gene is TRBJ1-1, the V gene TRBV7-7; 8 bases agree with TRBD1. The CDR3 length is 18 residues. V shed 0 bases, J shed 3 bases, and the junction held 12 bases outside the gene matches. The germline CDR1 and CDR2 sequences are SSHAT and FNYEAQ (reference sequence). In DNA form, the CDR3 reads TGTGCCAGCAGCTTAGCGTTCAGCCAGGGGGCGGAGGACACTGAAGCTTTCTTT. Translating gives CASSLAFSQGAEDTEAFF.

The chain uses TRBV12-3 or TRBV12-4 and TRBJ1-2, with 7 nucleotides matching TRBD1. CDR3 length: 13 amino acids. The V segment lost 8 bases and the J segment 6 bases; nucleotides outside the gene matches: 9. The CDR3 spells CASALGQGDGYTF. In nucleotides, the CDR3 is TGTGCCAGCGCTTTGGGGCAGGGGGATGGCTACACCTTC.

This clone has a single count. V is TRBV4-3 and J is TRBJ1-1, with D possibly matching TRBD1 (6 bases). Germline V CDR1 and CDR2: LGHNA, YSLEER. The V end was cut by 0 bases, the J end by 10 bases, with 12 bases between. CDR3 length equals 13 residues. The CDR3 coding sequence is TGCGCCAGCAGCCAAGAACGGGGGGCGGGAGCTTTCTTT. It encodes CASSQERGAGAFF.

The chain couples TRBV19 to TRBJ2-5, with TRBD1 as a possible D gene (5 bases). Trimming pared 8 bases from V and 2 bases from J, leaving 9 bases between. The CDR3 loop spans 12 amino acids. Looked up from germline, CDR1 is LNHDA and CDR2 is SQIVND (reference sequence). The CDR3 loop reads CASSQVQETQYF. The CDR3 bases are TGTGCCAGTTCACAGGTACAAGAGACCCAGTACTTC.

This sequence joins TRBV15 and TRBJ1-6, with 10 bases lining up with TRBD1. In germline, CDR1 is LNHNV, CDR2 YYDKDF (reference sequence). This CDR3 contains 16 residues. V was pared by 0 bases and J by 14 bases, with 10 bases of the junction left unmatched. CDR3 in amino acids: CATSREGQGPRQTLHF. The CDR3 DNA reads as TGTGCCACCAGCAGAGAGGGACAGGGGCCACGTCAAACCCTCCACTTT.

The chain recombines TRBV12-3 or TRBV12-4 with TRBJ1-4, with D unresolved. CDR3 length equals 12 residues. Trimming pared 2 bases from V and 6 bases from J, leaving 4 bases between. CDR3 DNA: TGTGCCAGCAGTTTATGGGATGAAAAACTGTTTTTT. It is translated as CASSLWDEKLFF.

The chain joins TRBV28 to TRBJ1-1, with TRBD1 as a possible D gene (6 bases). CDR1 is MDHEN and CDR2 is SYDVKM in the germline V gene. With 4 bases removed from V and 10 bases from J, the gap between germline ends came to 16 bases. This CDR3 is built from 13 residues. CDR3 DNA: TGTGCCAGCAGTTGGGTGGAGGGGGGGTCAGCTTTCTTT. This sequence encodes CASSWVEGGSAFF.

The chain combines TRBV20-1 with TRBJ2-7, with D hard to call. Trimming removed 3 bases from V and 0 bases from J, with 9 bases in between. Germline V gene lookup returns CDR1 DFQATT and CDR2 SNEGSKA (reference sequence). The CDR3 is 13 residues long. The DNA for the CDR3 is TGCAGTGCTAGTACGACCAGCTCCTACGAGCAGTACTTC. This encodes CSASTTSSYEQYF.

CDR3 sequence (DNA): TGTGCCAGCAGCCACGGGAGGGTTACAAAGTCTGGGGCCAACGTCCTGACTTTC. Translated: CASSHGRVTKSGANVLTF. The chain uses TRBV3-1 (or the pseudogene TRBV3-2) and TRBJ2-6, with TRBD2 identical over 8 bases. The CDR3 loop spans 18 amino acids. CDR1 and CDR2 (germline): LGHDT, YNNKEL (reference sequence). Germline trimming cut 3 bases from V and 1 base from J; bases unmatched to any gene: 8.